This record covers a single T cell receptor beta chain. The data were taken from a study of blood T cell repertoires in COVID-19. Everyone who took part was roughly 18 to 89 years old, and they came from 24 US areas. Germline-derived CDR1 and CDR2 are MDHEN and SYDVKM. V dropped 5 bases and J dropped 0 bases, with 11 bases sitting between them. The length of the CDR3 is 15 residues. The authors' processing: Researchers report that nucleated cell counts were estimated from reference gene primer amplification. The repertoire was sequenced with immunoSEQ multiplex PCR; TCRdb's copy has only in-frame clones and lacks some. D and trimming come from the DNA, and the V and J calls and clone size come from that table. The profile shows about 250,000 clones, 70% to 90% of them singletons.

The chain is built from TRBV28 and TRBJ1-5; a possible D gene is TRBD1 (5 bases). Sample: PBMCs or T cells enriched from blood (not recorded which). The origin of this receptor is a woman between 25 and 40 years old who had recovered from COVID-19. The CDR3 DNA is TGTGCCAGCAGTCCACGGAGGGGTAGCAATCAGCCCCAGCATTTT. Its protein product is CASSPRRGSNQPQHF.